The clone carrying this T cell receptor (beta chain) appeared many times. What it binds is unknown. The sample is drawn from a study of T-cell reconstitution after alpha-beta-depleted transplantation in children. Points from the study as a whole: Certain patients had high TCRbeta diversity at day 60, and it came from recipient T cells and thymic progenitors that survived. Newly generated T cells supplied most T-cell counts and diversity one year post-transplant. About two months after transplant, alpha-beta T cells reportedly came from several hundred expanded graft clones.

Library preparation (for TCRbeta) was performed with unique molecular identifiers. Via MiXCR, TCRdb re-called the PCR reads, giving one row per CDR3 protein. The table lists roughly 400,000 distinct CDR3 sequences, about 45% of them singletons. V shed 7 bases, J shed 6 bases, and the junction held 12 bases outside the gene matches. The CDR3 extends over 16 amino acids. The source material was PBMCs, sampled before TCRalphabeta/CD19-depleted stem cell transplant. The J gene is TRBJ2-1, the V gene TRBV12-3 or TRBV12-4, with 10 nucleotides matching TRBD2. This clonotype originated in a girl aged 2-10 years with aplastic anemia, due to receive a stem cell transplant. Here the CDR3 DNA reads TGTGCCAGCACTGACCCGGGCAGCGGGAGGGTCAATGAGCAGTTCTTC. Translation gives CASTDPGSGRVNEQFF.